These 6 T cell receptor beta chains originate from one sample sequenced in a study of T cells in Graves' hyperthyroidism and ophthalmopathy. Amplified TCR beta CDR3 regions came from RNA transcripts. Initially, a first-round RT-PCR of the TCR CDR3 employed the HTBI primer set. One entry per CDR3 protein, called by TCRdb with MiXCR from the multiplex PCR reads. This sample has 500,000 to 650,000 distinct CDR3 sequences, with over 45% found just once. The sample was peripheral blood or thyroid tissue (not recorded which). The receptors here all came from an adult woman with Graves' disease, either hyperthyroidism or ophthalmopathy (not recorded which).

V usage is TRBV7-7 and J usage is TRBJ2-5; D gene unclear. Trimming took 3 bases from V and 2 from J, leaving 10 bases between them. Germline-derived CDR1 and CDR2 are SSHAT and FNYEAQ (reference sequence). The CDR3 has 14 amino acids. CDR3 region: CASSFSAGQETQYF. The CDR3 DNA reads TGTGCCAGCAGCTTCTCGGCAGGACAAGAGACCCAGTACTTC.

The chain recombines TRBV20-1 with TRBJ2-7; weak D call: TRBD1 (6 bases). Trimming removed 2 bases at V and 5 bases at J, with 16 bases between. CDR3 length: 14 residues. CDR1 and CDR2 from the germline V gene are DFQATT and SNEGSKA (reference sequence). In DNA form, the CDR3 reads TGCAGTGCTAGAAGTCGGACAGTCATTCACGAGCAGTACTTC. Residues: CSARSRTVIHEQYF.

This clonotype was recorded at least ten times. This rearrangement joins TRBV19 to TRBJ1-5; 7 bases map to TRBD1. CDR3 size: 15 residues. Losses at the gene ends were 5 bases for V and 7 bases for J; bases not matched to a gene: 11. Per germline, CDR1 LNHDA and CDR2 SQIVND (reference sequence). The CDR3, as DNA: TGTGCCAGTAGTTTCGGGACAGAGCGGGGACAGCCCCAGCATTTT. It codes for CASSFGTERGQPQHF. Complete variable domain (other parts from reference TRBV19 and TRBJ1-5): DGGITQSPKYLFRKEGQNVTLSCEQNLNHDAMYWYRQDPGQGLRLIYYSQIVNDFQKGDIAEGYSVSREKKESFPLTVTSAQKNPTAFYLCASSFGTERGQPQHFGDGTRLSIL.

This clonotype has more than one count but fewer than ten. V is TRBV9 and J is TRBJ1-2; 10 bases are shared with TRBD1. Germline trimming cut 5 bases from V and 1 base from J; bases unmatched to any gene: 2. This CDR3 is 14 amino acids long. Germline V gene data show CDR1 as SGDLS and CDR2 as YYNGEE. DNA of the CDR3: TGTGCCAGCAGAAGGGACAGGGGTAACTATGGCTACACCTTC. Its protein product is CASRRDRGNYGYTF.

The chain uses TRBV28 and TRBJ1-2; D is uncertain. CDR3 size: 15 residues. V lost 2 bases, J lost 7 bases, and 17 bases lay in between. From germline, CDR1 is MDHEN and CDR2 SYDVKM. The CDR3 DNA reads TGTGCCAGCAGTTTAAGCAGAAAAGGATTTGGTGGCTACACCTTC. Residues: CASSLSRKGFGGYTF.

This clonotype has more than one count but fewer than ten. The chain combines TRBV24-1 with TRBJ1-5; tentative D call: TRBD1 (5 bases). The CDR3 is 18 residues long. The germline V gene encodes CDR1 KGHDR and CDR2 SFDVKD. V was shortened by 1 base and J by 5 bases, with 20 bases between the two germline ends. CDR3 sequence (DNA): TGTGCCACCAGTGATTTATTGGGGCACGGGGACCGATATCAGCCCCAGCATTTT. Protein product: CATSDLLGHGDRYQPQHF.